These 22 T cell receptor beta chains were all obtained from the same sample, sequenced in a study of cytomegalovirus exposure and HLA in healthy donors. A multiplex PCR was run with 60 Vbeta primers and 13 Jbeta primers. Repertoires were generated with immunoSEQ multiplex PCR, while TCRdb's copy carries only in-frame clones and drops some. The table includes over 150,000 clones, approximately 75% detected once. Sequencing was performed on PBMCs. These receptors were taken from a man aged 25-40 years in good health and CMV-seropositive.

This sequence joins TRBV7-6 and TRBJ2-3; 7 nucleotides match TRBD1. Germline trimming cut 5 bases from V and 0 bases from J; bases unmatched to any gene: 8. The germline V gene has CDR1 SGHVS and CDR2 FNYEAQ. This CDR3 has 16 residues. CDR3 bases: TGTGCCAGCAGCCCAGGGGGAAGCGGTAGCACAGATACGCAGTATTTT. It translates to CASSPGGSGSTDTQYF.

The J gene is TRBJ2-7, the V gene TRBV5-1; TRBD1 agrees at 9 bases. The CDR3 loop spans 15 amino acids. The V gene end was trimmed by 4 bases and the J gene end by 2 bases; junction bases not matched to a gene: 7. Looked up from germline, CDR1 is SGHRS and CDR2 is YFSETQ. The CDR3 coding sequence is TGCGCCAGCAGCCTCGGACAGGGGTCTACCTACGAGCAGTACTTC. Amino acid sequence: CASSLGQGSTYEQYF.

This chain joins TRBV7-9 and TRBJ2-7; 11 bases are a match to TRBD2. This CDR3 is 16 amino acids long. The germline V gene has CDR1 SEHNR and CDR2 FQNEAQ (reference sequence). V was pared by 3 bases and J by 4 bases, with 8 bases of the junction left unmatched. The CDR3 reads CASSFGVAGGPYEQYF. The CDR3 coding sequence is TGTGCCAGCAGCTTCGGGGTAGCGGGGGGGCCGTACGAGCAGTACTTC.

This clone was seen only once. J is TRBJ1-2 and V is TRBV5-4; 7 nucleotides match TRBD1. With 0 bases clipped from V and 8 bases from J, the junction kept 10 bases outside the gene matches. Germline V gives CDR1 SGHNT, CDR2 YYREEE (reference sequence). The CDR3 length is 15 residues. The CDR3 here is CASSLEGRGINGYTF. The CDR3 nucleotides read TGTGCCAGCAGCTTGGAAGGCAGGGGGATTAACGGCTACACCTTC.

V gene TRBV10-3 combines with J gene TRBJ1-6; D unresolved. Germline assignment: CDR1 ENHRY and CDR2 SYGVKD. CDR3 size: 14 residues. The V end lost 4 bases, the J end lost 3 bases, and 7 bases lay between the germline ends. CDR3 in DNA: TGTGCCATCAGTGGAATCAGCTATAATTCACCCCTCCACTTT. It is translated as CAISGISYNSPLHF.

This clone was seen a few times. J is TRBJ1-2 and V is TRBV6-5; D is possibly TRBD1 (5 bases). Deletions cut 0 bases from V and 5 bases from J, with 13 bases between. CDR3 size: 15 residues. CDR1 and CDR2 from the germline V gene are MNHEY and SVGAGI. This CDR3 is CASSYSGRGLYGYTF. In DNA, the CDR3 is TGTGCCAGCAGTTACTCGGGGAGGGGCCTATATGGCTACACCTTC.

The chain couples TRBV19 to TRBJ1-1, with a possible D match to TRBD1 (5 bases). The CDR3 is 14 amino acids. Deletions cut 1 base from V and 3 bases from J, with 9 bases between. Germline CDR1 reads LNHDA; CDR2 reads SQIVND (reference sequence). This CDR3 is CASSIVGGYTEAFF. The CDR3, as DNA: TGTGCCAGTAGTATAGTTGGGGGGTACACTGAAGCTTTCTTT. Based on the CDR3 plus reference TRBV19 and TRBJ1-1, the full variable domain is DGGITQSPKYLFRKEGQNVTLSCEQNLNHDAMYWYRQDPGQGLRLIYYSQIVNDFQKGDIAEGYSVSREKKESFPLTVTSAQKNPTAFYLCASSIVGGYTEAFFGQGTRLTVV.

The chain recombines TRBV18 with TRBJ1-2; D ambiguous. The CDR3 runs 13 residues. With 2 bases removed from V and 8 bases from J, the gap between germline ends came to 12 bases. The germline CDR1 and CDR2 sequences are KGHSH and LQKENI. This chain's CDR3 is CASSPSRMEGYTF. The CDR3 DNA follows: TGTGCCAGCTCACCATCCAGGATGGAAGGCTACACCTTC.

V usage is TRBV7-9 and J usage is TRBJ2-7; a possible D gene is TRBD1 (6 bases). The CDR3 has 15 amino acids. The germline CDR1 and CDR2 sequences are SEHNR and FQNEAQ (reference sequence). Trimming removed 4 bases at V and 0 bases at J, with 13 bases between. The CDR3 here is CASSSPQGFSYEQYF. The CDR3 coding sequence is TGTGCCAGCAGCTCGCCACAGGGATTCTCCTACGAGCAGTACTTC. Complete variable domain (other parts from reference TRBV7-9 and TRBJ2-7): DTGVSQNPRHKITKRGQNVTFRCDPISEHNRLYWYRQTLGQGPEFLTYFQNEAQLEKSRLLSDRFSAERPKGSFSTLEIQRTEQGDSAMYLCASSSPQGFSYEQYFGPGTRLTVT.

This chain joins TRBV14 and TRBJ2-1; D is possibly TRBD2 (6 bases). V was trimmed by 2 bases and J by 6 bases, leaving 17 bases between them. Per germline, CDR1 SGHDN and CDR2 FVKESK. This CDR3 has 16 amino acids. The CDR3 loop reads CASSQHVEGPVNEQFF. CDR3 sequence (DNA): TGTGCCAGCAGCCAACACGTGGAGGGGCCTGTCAATGAGCAGTTCTTC.

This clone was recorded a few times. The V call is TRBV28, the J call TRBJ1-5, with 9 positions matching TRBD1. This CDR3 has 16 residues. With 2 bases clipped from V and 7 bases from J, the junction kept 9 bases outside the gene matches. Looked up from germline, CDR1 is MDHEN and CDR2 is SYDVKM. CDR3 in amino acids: CASSLSFTGGGQPQHF. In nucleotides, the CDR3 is TGTGCCAGCAGTTTAAGCTTTACAGGGGGCGGGCAGCCCCAGCATTTT. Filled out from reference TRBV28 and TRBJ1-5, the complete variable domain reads DVKVTQSSRYLVKRTGEKVFLECVQDMDHENMFWYRQDPGLGLRLIYFSYDVKMKEKGDIPEGYSVSREKKERFSLILESASTNQTSMYLCASSLSFTGGGQPQHFGDGTRLSIL.

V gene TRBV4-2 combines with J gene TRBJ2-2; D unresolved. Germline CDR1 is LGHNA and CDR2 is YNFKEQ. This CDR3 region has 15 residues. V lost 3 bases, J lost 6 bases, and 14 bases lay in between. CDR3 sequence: CASSQSRKVAGELFF. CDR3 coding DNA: TGTGCCAGCAGCCAGTCCAGGAAGGTGGCCGGGGAGCTGTTTTTT.

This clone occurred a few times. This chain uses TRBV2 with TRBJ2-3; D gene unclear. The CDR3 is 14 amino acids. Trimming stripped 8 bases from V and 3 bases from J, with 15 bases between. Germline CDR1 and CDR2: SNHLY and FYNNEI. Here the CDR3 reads CASVGLGFTDTQYF. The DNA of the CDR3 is TGTGCCAGCGTAGGTCTGGGCTTTACAGATACGCAGTATTTT.

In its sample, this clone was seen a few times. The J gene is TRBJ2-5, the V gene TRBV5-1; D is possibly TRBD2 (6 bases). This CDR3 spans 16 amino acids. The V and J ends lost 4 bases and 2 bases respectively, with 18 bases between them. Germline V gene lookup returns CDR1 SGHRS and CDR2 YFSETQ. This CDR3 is CASSEPTGARQETQYF. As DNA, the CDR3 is TGCGCCAGCAGCGAACCGACGGGAGCCCGGCAAGAGACCCAGTACTTC.

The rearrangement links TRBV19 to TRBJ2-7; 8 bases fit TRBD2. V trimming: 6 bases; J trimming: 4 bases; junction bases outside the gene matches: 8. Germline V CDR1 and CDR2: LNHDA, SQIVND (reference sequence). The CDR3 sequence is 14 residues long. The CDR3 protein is CASRETGGGYEQYF. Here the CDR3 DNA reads TGTGCCAGTAGAGAGACGGGAGGGGGGTACGAGCAGTACTTC.

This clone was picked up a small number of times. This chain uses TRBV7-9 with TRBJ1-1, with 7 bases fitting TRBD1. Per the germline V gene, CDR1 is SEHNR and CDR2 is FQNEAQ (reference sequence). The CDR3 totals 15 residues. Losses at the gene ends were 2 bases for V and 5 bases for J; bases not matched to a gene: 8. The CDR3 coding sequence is TGTGCCAGCAGCTTATCGGGACAGTTCCTTACTGAAGCTTTCTTT. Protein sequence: CASSLSGQFLTEAFF.

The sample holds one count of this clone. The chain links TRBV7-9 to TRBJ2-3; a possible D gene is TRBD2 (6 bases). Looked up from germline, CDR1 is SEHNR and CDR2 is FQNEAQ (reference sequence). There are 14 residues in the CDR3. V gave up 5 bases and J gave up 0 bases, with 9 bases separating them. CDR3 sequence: CASSQGLSTDTQYF. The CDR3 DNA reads TGTGCCAGCAGCCAGGGACTCAGCACAGATACGCAGTATTTT.

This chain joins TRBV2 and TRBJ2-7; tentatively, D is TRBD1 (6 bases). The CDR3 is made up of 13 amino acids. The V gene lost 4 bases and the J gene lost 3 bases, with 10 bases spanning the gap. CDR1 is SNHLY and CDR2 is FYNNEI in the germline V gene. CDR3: CASSGQGIYEQYF. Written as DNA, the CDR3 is TGTGCCAGCAGTGGCCAGGGGATCTACGAGCAGTACTTC. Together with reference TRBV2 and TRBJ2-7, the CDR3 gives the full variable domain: EPEVTQTPSHQVTQMGQEVILRCVPISNHLYFYWYRQILGQKVEFLVSFYNNEISEKSEIFDDQFSVERPDGSNFTLKIRSTKLEDSAMYFCASSGQGIYEQYFGPGTRLTVT.

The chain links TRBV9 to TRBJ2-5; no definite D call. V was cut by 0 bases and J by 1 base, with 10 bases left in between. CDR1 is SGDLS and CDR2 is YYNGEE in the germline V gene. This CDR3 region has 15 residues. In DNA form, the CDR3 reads TGTGCCAGCAGCGTAGCGTCCAGGCCCCAAGAGACCCAGTACTTC. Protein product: CASSVASRPQETQYF. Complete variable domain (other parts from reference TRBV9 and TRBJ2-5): DSGVTQTPKHLITATGQRVTLRCSPRSGDLSVYWYQQSLDQGLQFLIQYYNGEERAKGNILERFSAQQFPDLHSELNLSSLELGDSALYFCASSVASRPQETQYFGPGTRLLVL.

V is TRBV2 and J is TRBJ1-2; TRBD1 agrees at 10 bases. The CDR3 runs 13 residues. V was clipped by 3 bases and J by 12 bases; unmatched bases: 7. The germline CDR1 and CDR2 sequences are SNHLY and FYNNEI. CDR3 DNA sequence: TGTGCCAGCAGTGATGGGACAGGGGTCATGCACACCTTC. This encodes CASSDGTGVMHTF.

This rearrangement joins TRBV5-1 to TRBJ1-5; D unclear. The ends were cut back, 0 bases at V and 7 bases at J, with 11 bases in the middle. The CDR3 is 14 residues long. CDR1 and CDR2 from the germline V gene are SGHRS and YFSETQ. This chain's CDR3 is CASSLVGGNQPQHF. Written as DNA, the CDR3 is TGCGCCAGCAGCTTGGTTGGAGGAAACCAGCCCCAGCATTTT.

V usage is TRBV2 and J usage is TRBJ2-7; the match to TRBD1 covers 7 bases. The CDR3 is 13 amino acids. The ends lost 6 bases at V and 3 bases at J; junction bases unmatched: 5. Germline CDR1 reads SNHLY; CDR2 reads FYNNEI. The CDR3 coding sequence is TGTGCCAGCAGATCGGGACAGAACTACGAGCAGTACTTC. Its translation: CASRSGQNYEQYF.